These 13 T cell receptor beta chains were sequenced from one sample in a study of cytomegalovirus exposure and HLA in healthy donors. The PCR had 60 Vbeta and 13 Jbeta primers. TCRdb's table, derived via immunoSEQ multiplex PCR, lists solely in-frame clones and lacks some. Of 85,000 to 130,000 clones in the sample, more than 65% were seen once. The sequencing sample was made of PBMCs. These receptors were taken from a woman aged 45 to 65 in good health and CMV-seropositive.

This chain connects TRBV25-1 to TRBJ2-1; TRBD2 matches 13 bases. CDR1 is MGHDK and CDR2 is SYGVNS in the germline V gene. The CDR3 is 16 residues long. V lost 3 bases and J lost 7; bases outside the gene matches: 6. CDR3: CASSDQRLAGGNEQFF. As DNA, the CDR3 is TGTGCCAGCAGTGACCAAAGACTAGCGGGGGGAAATGAGCAGTTCTTC.

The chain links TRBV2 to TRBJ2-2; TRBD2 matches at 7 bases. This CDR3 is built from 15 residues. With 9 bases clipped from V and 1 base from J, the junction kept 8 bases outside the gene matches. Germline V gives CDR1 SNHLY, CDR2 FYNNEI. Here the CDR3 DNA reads TGTGCCAGTAGGACTAGATCCTGGAACACCGGGGAGCTGTTTTTT. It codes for CASRTRSWNTGELFF.

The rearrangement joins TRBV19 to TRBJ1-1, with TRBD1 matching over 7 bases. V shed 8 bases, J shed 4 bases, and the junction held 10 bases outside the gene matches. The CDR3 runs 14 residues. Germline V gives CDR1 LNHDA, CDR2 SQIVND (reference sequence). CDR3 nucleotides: TGTGCCAGTCGGACAGGTACGGGGAGCACTGAAGCTTTCTTT. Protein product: CASRTGTGSTEAFF. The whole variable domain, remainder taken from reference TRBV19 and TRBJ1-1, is DGGITQSPKYLFRKEGQNVTLSCEQNLNHDAMYWYRQDPGQGLRLIYYSQIVNDFQKGDIAEGYSVSREKKESFPLTVTSAQKNPTAFYLCASRTGTGSTEAFFGQGTRLTVV.

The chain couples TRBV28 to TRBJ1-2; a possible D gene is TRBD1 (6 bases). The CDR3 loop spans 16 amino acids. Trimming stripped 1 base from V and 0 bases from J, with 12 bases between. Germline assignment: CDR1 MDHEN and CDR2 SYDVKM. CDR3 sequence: CASSLLTPGANYGYTF. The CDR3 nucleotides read TGTGCCAGCAGTTTATTGACGCCAGGGGCTAACTATGGCTACACCTTC.

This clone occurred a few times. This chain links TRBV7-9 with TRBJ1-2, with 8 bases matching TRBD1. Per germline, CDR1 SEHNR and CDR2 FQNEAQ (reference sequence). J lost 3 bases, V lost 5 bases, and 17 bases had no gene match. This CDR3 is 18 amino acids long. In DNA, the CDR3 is TGTGCCAGCAGCCCCCTCAAAGGGACAGGCCCCAAATACTATGGCTACACCTTC. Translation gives CASSPLKGTGPKYYGYTF.

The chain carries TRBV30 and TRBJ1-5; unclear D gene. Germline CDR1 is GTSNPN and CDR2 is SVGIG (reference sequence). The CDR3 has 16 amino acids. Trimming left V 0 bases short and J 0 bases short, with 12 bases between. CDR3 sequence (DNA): TGTGCCTGGAGTGTCCGGGGTGAAAATAGCAATCAGCCCCAGCATTTT. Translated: CAWSVRGENSNQPQHF. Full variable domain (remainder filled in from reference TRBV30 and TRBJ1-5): SQTIHQWPATLVQPVGSPLSLECTVEGTSNPNLYWYRQAAGRGLQLLFYSVGIGQISSEVPQNLSASRPQDRQFILSSKKLLLSDSGFYLCAWSVRGENSNQPQHFGDGTRLSIL.

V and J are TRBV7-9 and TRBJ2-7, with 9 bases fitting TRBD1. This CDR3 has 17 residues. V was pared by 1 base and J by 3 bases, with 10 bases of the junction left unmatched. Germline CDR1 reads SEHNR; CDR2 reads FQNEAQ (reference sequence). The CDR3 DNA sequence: TGTGCCAGCAGCTTAGTAGGTGGGACAGGGACCTTCTACGAGCAGTACTTC. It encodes CASSLVGGTGTFYEQYF.

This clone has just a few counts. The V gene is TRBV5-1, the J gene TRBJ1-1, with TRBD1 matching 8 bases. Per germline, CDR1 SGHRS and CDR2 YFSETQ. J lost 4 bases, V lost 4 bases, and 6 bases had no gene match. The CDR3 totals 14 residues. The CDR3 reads CASSITGGVTEAFF. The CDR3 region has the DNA TGCGCCAGCAGCATAACAGGGGGAGTCACTGAAGCTTTCTTT.

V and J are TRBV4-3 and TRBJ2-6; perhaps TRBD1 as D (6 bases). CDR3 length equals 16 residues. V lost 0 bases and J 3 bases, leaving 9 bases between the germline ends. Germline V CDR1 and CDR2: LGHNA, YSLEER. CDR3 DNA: TGCGCCAGCAGCCAAGAGGGCAGGGGTGGGGCCAACGTCCTGACTTTC. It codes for CASSQEGRGGANVLTF.

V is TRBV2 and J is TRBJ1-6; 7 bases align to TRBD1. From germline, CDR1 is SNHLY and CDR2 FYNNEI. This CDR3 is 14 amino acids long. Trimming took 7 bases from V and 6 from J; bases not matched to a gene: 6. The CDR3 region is CASKRDSANSPLHF. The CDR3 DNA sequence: TGTGCCAGCAAGAGGGACAGCGCTAATTCACCCCTCCACTTT.

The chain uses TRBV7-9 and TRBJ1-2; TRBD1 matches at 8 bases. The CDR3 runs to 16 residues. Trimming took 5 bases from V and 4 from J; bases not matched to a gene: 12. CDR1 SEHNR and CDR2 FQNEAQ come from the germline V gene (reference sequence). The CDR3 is CASSPDPGQDFYGYTF. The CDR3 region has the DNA TGTGCCAGCAGCCCTGATCCGGGACAGGACTTCTATGGCTACACCTTC.

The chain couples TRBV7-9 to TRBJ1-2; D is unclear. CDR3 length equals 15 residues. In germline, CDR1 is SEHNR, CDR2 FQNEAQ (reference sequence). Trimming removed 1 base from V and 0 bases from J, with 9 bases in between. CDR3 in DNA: TGTGCCAGCAGCTTAGATACGGTGTCTAACTATGGCTACACCTTC. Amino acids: CASSLDTVSNYGYTF.

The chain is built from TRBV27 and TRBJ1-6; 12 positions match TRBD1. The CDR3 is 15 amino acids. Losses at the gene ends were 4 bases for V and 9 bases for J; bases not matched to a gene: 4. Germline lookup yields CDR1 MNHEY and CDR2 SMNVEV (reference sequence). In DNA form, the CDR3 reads TGTGCCAGCAGTTACCGGGACAGGGGGCGTTCACCCCTCCACTTT. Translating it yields CASSYRDRGRSPLHF.